This T cell receptor (beta chain) emerged from a study of shared T cell receptors in the human thymus. Using immunoSEQ multiplex PCR, the repertoire was profiled, and TCRdb retains in-frame clones only, with some absent. The sample yields over 450,000 clones, more than 75% seen once. The germline gives CDR1 SGHVS, CDR2 FNYEAQ. Trimming took off 5 bases at V and 4 bases at J, with 37 bases between the two ends. This CDR3 has 22 amino acids. The sample was also reused in another study, on human thymus T cells. From that paper: Donors were healthy Finnish infants having corrective surgery for congenital heart defects. Thymus tissue was removed during corrective cardiac surgery. Thymic and blood repertoires appeared to show biased V and J gene usage. Highly overlapping thymic repertoires among unrelated individuals were reported in related research.

This sequence originates from a boy less than two years old with a congenital heart defect. The rearrangement joins TRBV7-6 to TRBJ2-3, with TRBD2 as a possible D gene (6 bases). The sample taken for sequencing was thymocytes. CDR3 sequence (DNA): TGTGCCAGCAGCAACCTCCTGCGGGTCGGTGGGGAGGACTTGTCCCAGTCAGATACGCAGTATTTT. Translated, it gives CASSNLLRVGGEDLSQSDTQYF.